The 11 T cell receptor beta chains reported below all come from one sample, sequenced in a study of OX40 agonist ivuxolimab in advanced cancers. This table comes from immunoSEQ multiplex PCR, and its TCRdb copy is limited to in-frame clones, with some not included. The table lists about 86,000 clones, around nine tenths of them singletons. Sequences were derived from CD4+ or CD8+ T cells sorted from blood, sampled in a trial of the OX40 agonist ivuxolimab. These receptors were obtained from an adult with an advanced solid tumor such as melanoma, head and neck, liver or kidney cancer.

The rearrangement joins TRBV5-6 to TRBJ1-2, with a tentative D call TRBD1 (5 bases). The CDR3 has 13 residues. Trimming shortened V by 4 bases and J by 4 bases, and 11 bases separated the two germline ends. Germline lookup yields CDR1 SGHDT and CDR2 YYEEEE. The CDR3 sequence is CASSDQGVYGYTF. CDR3 bases: TGTGCCAGCAGCGATCAGGGAGTCTATGGCTACACCTTC.

The chain recombines TRBV11-2 with TRBJ1-5; tentative D call: TRBD1 (6 bases). This CDR3 contains 14 residues. Germline V gives CDR1 SGHAT, CDR2 FQNNGV. With 4 bases removed from V and 3 bases from J, the gap between germline ends came to 10 bases. CDR3 protein: CASSSGQFNQPQHF. The CDR3 DNA is TGTGCCAGCAGCTCCGGACAGTTCAATCAGCCCCAGCATTTT.

This clone was observed a few times. The chain is built from TRBV19 and TRBJ2-4; D tentatively reads TRBD1 or TRBD2 (6 bases each). Trimming left V 3 bases short and J 3 bases short, with 15 bases between. The CDR3 runs to 16 residues. Germline V lookup: CDR1 LNHDA, CDR2 SQIVND (reference sequence). The DNA of the CDR3 is TGTGCCAGTAGTATGCGACAGGCCGGGGGCAAAAACATTCAGTACTTC. Translated: CASSMRQAGGKNIQYF.

V and J are TRBV19 and TRBJ1-2; D gene ambiguous. From germline, CDR1 is LNHDA and CDR2 SQIVND (reference sequence). The CDR3 runs to 13 residues. V lost 7 bases and J lost 2, with 11 bases in between. CDR3 bases: TGTGCCAGTACTAACACTGGGAACTATGGCTACACCTTC. It translates to CASTNTGNYGYTF.

The rearrangement links TRBV9 to TRBJ2-6, with TRBD1 matching over 8 bases. CDR3 length: 16 residues. Germline V lookup: CDR1 SGDLS, CDR2 YYNGEE. The J segment lost 2 bases and the V segment lost 6 bases, leaving 7 bases of the junction unmatched. The CDR3 spells CASTDYRGAGANVLTF. The CDR3 DNA sequence: TGTGCCAGCACCGACTACAGGGGGGCTGGGGCCAACGTCCTGACTTTC.

V usage is TRBV28 and J usage is TRBJ2-2, with a weak D call TRBD2 (6 bases). Germline CDR1 is MDHEN and CDR2 is SYDVKM. The CDR3 totals 16 residues. Trimming took off 3 bases at V and 7 bases at J, with 18 bases between the two ends. This CDR3 is CASSFFTRRRGGELFF. CDR3 nucleotides: TGTGCCAGCAGTTTTTTTACTAGGCGGAGGGGCGGGGAGCTGTTTTTT.

This sequence joins TRBV29-1 and TRBJ2-7; perhaps TRBD1 as D (5 bases). Germline-derived CDR1 and CDR2 are SQVTM and ANQGSEA. V lost 4 bases and J lost 9, with 19 bases in between. The CDR3 length is 13 residues. The CDR3, as DNA: TGCAGCGTTGCGGACAACTACCGAGGTGGGCAGTACTTC. Translation gives CSVADNYRGGQYF.

The chain employs TRBV5-1 and TRBJ2-7; 7 positions match TRBD1. Per the germline V gene, CDR1 is SGHRS and CDR2 is YFSETQ. CDR3 size: 15 residues. V was clipped by 4 bases and J by 5 bases; unmatched bases: 12. In DNA form, the CDR3 reads TGCGCCAGCAGCCCCCCCCGGACAGGCCCGGACGAGCAGTACTTC. Translated, it gives CASSPPRTGPDEQYF. The whole variable domain, remainder taken from reference TRBV5-1 and TRBJ2-7, is KAGVTQTPRYLIKTRGQQVTLSCSPISGHRSVSWYQQTPGQGLQFLFEYFSETQRNKGNFPGRFSGRQFSNSRSEMNVSTLELGDSALYLCASSPPRTGPDEQYFGPGTRLTVT.

This sequence joins TRBV2 and TRBJ1-2, with a possible D match to TRBD1 (5 bases). The CDR3 has 13 residues. Germline V lookup: CDR1 SNHLY, CDR2 FYNNEI. V lost 8 bases and J lost 1, with 11 bases in between. The CDR3: CASYTGLNYGYTF. In DNA form, the CDR3 reads TGTGCCAGCTATACGGGGCTTAACTATGGCTACACCTTC.

J is TRBJ2-1 and V is TRBV5-4, with D maybe TRBD2 (6 bases). CDR3 length: 14 residues. CDR1 is SGHNT, CDR2 YYREEE, per germline (reference sequence). Trimming cost V 4 bases and J 5 bases, with 13 bases left between them. CDR3 DNA sequence: TGTGCCAGCAGCCCCGGCGGGGCGGACAATGAGCAGTTCTTC. It specifies CASSPGGADNEQFF.

The chain combines TRBV30 with TRBJ2-6; 10 bases match TRBD1. CDR1 and CDR2 from the germline V gene are GTSNPN and SVGIG (reference sequence). The CDR3 is made up of 17 amino acids. With V trimmed by 3 bases and J by 4 bases, 9 bases remained unmatched. DNA of the CDR3: TGTGCCTGGAGGGAAACCCGACAGGGGGCAGGGGCCAACGTCCTGACTTTC. Translation: CAWRETRQGAGANVLTF.